This T cell receptor beta chain comes out of a study of cytomegalovirus exposure and HLA in healthy donors. The validation cohort, a group of roughly 120 subjects, included the donors and was separate from the roughly 700-subject first cohort. The CDR3 length is 14 residues. With V trimmed by 5 bases and J by 5 bases, 6 bases remained unmatched. Per germline, CDR1 MNHEY and CDR2 SMNVEV (reference sequence). Some clones are missing from TCRdb's copy, which holds only in-frame ones; the method was immunoSEQ multiplex PCR. The sample has approximately 270,000 clones, 70% to 90% seen once. Sequenced: PBMCs. The rearrangement uses TRBV27 and TRBJ2-5; the match to TRBD2 covers 9 bases. The source of this sequence is a woman younger than 30 in good health and CMV-seronegative. CDR3 residues: CASSGSGRYETQYF. Here the CDR3 DNA reads TGTGCCAGCAGTGGTAGCGGGAGATATGAGACCCAGTACTTC.